Below, 4 T cell receptor beta chains from the same sample are listed, as sequenced in a study of cytomegalovirus exposure and HLA in healthy donors. The PCR had 60 Vbeta and 13 Jbeta primers. TCRdb's table, derived via immunoSEQ multiplex PCR, lists solely in-frame clones and lacks some. The profile shows over 150,000 clones, 65% to 80% of them singletons. Sequences were obtained from PBMCs. These TCRs come from a man aged 40-49 years in good health and CMV-seronegative.

V gene TRBV4-1 combines with J gene TRBJ2-7, with TRBD2 as a possible D gene (6 bases). Trimming shortened V by 1 base and J by 7 bases, and 11 bases separated the two germline ends. CDR3 length equals 13 residues. Germline-derived CDR1 and CDR2 are MGHRA and YSYEKL. CDR3 residues: CASSQVGTVEQYF. CDR3 nucleotide sequence: TGCGCCAGCAGCCAAGTGGGGACTGTTGAGCAGTACTTC.

This chain connects TRBV11-2 to TRBJ1-1; possibly TRBD1 for D (5 bases). The germline V gene encodes CDR1 SGHAT and CDR2 FQNNGV. CDR3 length: 15 amino acids. V shed 5 bases and J shed 0 bases, with 13 bases lying between them. The CDR3, as DNA: TGTGCCAGCAGCCCCCATGGGGGGGTGAACACTGAAGCTTTCTTT. Translating it yields CASSPHGGVNTEAFF.

J is TRBJ2-5 and V is TRBV6-5, with 8 nucleotides matching TRBD2. Germline lookup yields CDR1 MNHEY and CDR2 SVGAGI. V lost 2 bases, J lost 4 bases, and 3 bases stayed unmatched. The CDR3 is 14 amino acids. The CDR3 sequence is CASSYRLAGETQYF. The CDR3 DNA reads as TGTGCCAGCAGTTACCGCCTAGCGGGAGAGACCCAGTACTTC.

This chain joins TRBV30 and TRBJ1-3, with D uncertain. This CDR3 region has 14 residues. Germline V gene data show CDR1 as GTSNPN and CDR2 as SVGIG (reference sequence). The V end lost 5 bases, the J end lost 3 bases, and 14 bases lay between the germline ends. Here the CDR3 DNA reads TGTGCCTGGGGCGGAGGGTTCTTTGGAAACACCATATATTTT. Translation: CAWGGGFFGNTIYF.